This T cell receptor (beta chain) was found in a study of OX40 agonist ivuxolimab in advanced cancers. Across the study: Patients were 65% to 85% male with ages roughly 20 to 80, mean about 60.

Trimming stripped 0 bases from V and 4 bases from J, with 17 bases between. Germline CDR1 and CDR2: SGHKS and YYEKEE (reference sequence). The CDR3 consists of 16 residues. Comments on this clone: Its antigen is unidentified.

Study-level points and caveats: In a subset of nonresponders, normalized T-cell clonal expansion was also low.

TCRdb's copy holds only in-frame clones and misses some; the assay was immunoSEQ multiplex PCR. Of under 35,000 clones in the sample, 92% were seen once. The clonotype was recovered from an adult with an advanced solid tumor such as melanoma, head and neck, liver or kidney cancer. The chain uses TRBV5-5 and TRBJ2-7, with D possibly TRBD1 on 7 matching bases. Source: CD4+ or CD8+ T cells sorted from blood, taken in a trial of the OX40 agonist ivuxolimab. The CDR3 sequence: CASSLVGGQRRYEQYF. DNA for the CDR3: TGTGCCAGCAGCTTGGTCGGGGGACAGCGTCGTTACGAGCAGTACTTC.